These 11 T cell receptor beta chains came from one sample sequenced in a study of T cell responses to AZD1222 COVID-19 vaccine. The assay was immunoSEQ multiplex PCR, and TCRdb's table has in-frame clones only and misses some. Among over 90,000 clones, about 90% were seen once, and the ten largest hold about 4.8%. Sample: peripheral blood, taken on day 0 of AZD1222 vaccination. The receptors were sampled from an adult in good health.

V usage is TRBV7-9 and J usage is TRBJ2-1; D perhaps matches TRBD2 (6 bases). CDR1 is SEHNR and CDR2 is FQNEAQ in the germline V gene (reference sequence). Deletions cut 5 bases from V and 2 bases from J, with 13 bases between. There are 15 residues in the CDR3. The CDR3 bases are TGTGCCAGCAGCGCTGTGGTAGCGGCCTACAATGAGCAGTTCTTC. It codes for CASSAVVAAYNEQFF.

The chain recombines TRBV28 with TRBJ2-7; 9 nucleotides line up with TRBD1. The CDR3 extends over 13 amino acids. Germline V lookup: CDR1 MDHEN, CDR2 SYDVKM. Unmatched junction bases numbered 8, after V lost 1 base and J lost 13 bases. The CDR3 nucleotides are TGTGCCAGCAGTTTATCGGGACAGGGAGGTTCTTACTTC. Translating gives CASSLSGQGGSYF.

The V gene is TRBV15, the J gene TRBJ2-3; 11 bases agree with TRBD2. From germline, CDR1 is LNHNV and CDR2 YYDKDF (reference sequence). The CDR3 extends over 16 amino acids. J gave up 5 bases and V 5 bases, and 9 bases lay outside the gene matches. CDR3 amino acids: CATSDIAGGLKDTQYF. The CDR3 coding sequence is TGTGCCACCAGCGATATAGCGGGGGGGCTGAAAGATACGCAGTATTTT.

The chain is built from TRBV6-5 and TRBJ1-3; D is unresolved. This CDR3 comprises 15 residues. Germline V CDR1 and CDR2: MNHEY, SVGAGI. V shed 0 bases and J shed 0 bases, with 6 bases lying between them. Here the CDR3 reads CASSYSDHSGNTIYF. The CDR3 nucleotides read TGTGCCAGCAGTTACTCCGACCACTCTGGAAACACCATATATTTT.

V usage is TRBV19 and J usage is TRBJ2-4; a possible D gene is TRBD1 (6 bases). Germline CDR1 is LNHDA and CDR2 is SQIVND (reference sequence). V was pared by 10 bases and J by 10 bases, with 20 bases between. CDR3 length: 13 amino acids. The CDR3 DNA reads TGTGCCACGTCTGTCAGGGGTAGGGCTATTCAGTACTTC. It codes for CATSVRGRAIQYF.

For this clone: This CDR3 is also generated by other DNA sequences in the sample. This chain uses TRBV5-4 with TRBJ2-2, with unresolved D. Germline V gives CDR1 SGHNT, CDR2 YYREEE (reference sequence). Between the trimmed V and J ends, which lost 4 bases and 4 bases, there was a span of 8 bases. The CDR3 contains 13 residues. The CDR3 nucleotides read TGTGCCAGCAGCCTATGGGGCACCGGGGAGCTGTTTTTT. Its protein is CASSLWGTGELFF.

This chain links TRBV5-1 with TRBJ1-1; possibly TRBD1 for D (5 bases). V was cut by 5 bases and J by 2 bases, with 16 bases left in between. CDR1 and CDR2 (germline): SGHRS, YFSETQ. There are 15 residues in the CDR3. The CDR3 coding sequence is TGCGCCAGCAGAGCAGGGACTCCCCTTAACACTGAAGCTTTCTTT. Its protein product is CASRAGTPLNTEAFF.

This chain joins TRBV7-2 and TRBJ2-5; D is perhaps TRBD2 (6 bases). The germline CDR1 and CDR2 sequences are SGHTA and FQGNSA. V lost 0 bases and J lost 1, with 6 bases in between. The CDR3 sequence is 14 residues long. CDR3 sequence (DNA): TGTGCCAGCAGCTTAGCGGGGGGCCAAGAGACCCAGTACTTC. Its protein product is CASSLAGGQETQYF.

J is TRBJ1-5 and V is TRBV2; tentative D call: TRBD1 (6 bases). V shed 7 bases and J shed 0 bases, with 13 bases lying between them. The CDR3 is 15 residues long. Germline-derived CDR1 and CDR2 are SNHLY and FYNNEI. CDR3 sequence reads: CASNRDTLSNQPQHF. In DNA, the CDR3 is TGTGCCAGCAATCGGGACACCCTTAGCAATCAGCCCCAGCATTTT.

The genes are TRBV5-1 and TRBJ2-5, with 8 positions matching TRBD1. The CDR3 has 14 amino acids. Germline V CDR1 and CDR2: SGHRS, YFSETQ. J was trimmed by 2 bases and V by 4 bases; bases with no gene match: 4. The CDR3 sequence is CASSPGQGQETQYF. CDR3 nucleotide sequence: TGCGCCAGCAGCCCCGGACAGGGACAAGAGACCCAGTACTTC. The variable domain in full, completed from reference TRBV5-1 and TRBJ2-5, reads KAGVTQTPRYLIKTRGQQVTLSCSPISGHRSVSWYQQTPGQGLQFLFEYFSETQRNKGNFPGRFSGRQFSNSRSEMNVSTLELGDSALYLCASSPGQGQETQYFGPGTRLLVL.

The gene calls are TRBV4-1 and TRBJ1-1; D not certain. CDR3 length equals 12 residues. Trimming pared 4 bases from V and 7 bases from J, leaving 10 bases between. CDR1 is MGHRA and CDR2 is YSYEKL in the germline V gene. The CDR3 reads CASSRFGSEAFF. The CDR3 region has the DNA TGCGCCAGCAGCCGGTTCGGCAGTGAAGCTTTCTTT.